This T cell receptor beta chain came from a study of OX40 agonist ivuxolimab in advanced cancers. Study-level information: Three individuals attained partial responses, comprising one hepatocellular carcinoma case and two cutaneous melanoma cases.

Method: immunoSEQ multiplex PCR; TCRdb's copy keeps in-frame clones and lacks some. The sample records tens of thousands of clones, about 93% being singletons. The CDR3 extends over 14 amino acids. Per the germline V gene, CDR1 is MGHRA and CDR2 is YSYEKL. V shed 3 bases and J shed 0 bases, with 3 bases lying between them. The TCR sequence derives from an adult with an advanced solid tumor such as melanoma, head and neck, liver or kidney cancer. This sample comprised CD4+ or CD8+ T cells sorted from blood, obtained in a trial of the OX40 agonist ivuxolimab. The gene calls are TRBV4-1 and TRBJ2-6; D gene unclear. The CDR3 loop is CASSHLSGANVLTF. CDR3 sequence (DNA): TGCGCCAGCAGCCATCTCTCTGGGGCCAACGTCCTGACTTTC.